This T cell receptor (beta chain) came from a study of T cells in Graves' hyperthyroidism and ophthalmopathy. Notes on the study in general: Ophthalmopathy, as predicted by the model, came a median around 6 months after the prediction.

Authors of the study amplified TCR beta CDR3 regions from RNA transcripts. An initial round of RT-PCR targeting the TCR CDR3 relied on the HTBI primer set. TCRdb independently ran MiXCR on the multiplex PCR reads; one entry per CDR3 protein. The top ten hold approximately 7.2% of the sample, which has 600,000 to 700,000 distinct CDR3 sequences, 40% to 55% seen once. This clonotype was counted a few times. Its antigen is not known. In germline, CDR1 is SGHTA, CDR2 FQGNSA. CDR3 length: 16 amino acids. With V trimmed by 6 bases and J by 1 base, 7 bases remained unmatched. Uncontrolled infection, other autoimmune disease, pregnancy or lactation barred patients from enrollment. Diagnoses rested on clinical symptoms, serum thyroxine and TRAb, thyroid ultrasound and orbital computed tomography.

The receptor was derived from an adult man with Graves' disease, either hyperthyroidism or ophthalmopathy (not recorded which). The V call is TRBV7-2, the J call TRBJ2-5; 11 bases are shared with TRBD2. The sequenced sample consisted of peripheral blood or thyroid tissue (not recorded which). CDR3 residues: CASSYRGTSGQETQYF. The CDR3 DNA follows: TGTGCCAGCAGTTACCGGGGGACTAGCGGCCAAGAGACCCAGTACTTC.